The T cell receptor beta chain described here comes from a study of cytomegalovirus exposure and HLA in healthy donors. Study summary: As released early, the data held about 85 million unique TCRs from HLA-typed donors. Among the approximately 400 donors who were genotyped, about 79% fell in the genetic ancestry cluster that is associated with self-reported Caucasian donors. Study findings and constraints: Earlier analysis yielded a pattern in which most TCR beta V segments were productive about 90% or about 30% of the time. Researchers reported in a later analysis that common viral pathogens appeared linked to several top clusters.

Primers included in the PCR were 60 Vbeta and 13 Jbeta primers. Sequencing used immunoSEQ multiplex PCR; TCRdb keeps in-frame clones, though not all of them. The sample shows roughly 120,000 clones, approximately 78% of them seen only once. Concerning this clone itself: Its antigen is not identified.

The clonotype originates from a man between 25 and 39 years old in good health and CMV-seropositive. Source material: PBMCs.

CDR3 residues: CASGSTGAYTDTQYF. CDR3 sequence (DNA): TGTGCTAGTGGTTCCACAGGGGCTTACACAGATACGCAGTATTTT. The chain joins TRBV12-5 to TRBJ2-3; 7 bases fit TRBD1. With 4 bases clipped from V and 2 bases from J, the junction kept 6 bases outside the gene matches. CDR3 length: 15 residues. Germline V gene data show CDR1 as LGHNT and CDR2 as FRNRAP. Complete variable domain (other parts from reference TRBV12-5 and TRBJ2-3): DARVTQTPRHKVTEMGQEVTMRCQPILGHNTVFWYRQTMMQGLELLAYFRNRAPLDDSGMPKDRFSAEMPDATLATLKIQPSEPRDSAVYFCASGSTGAYTDTQYFGPGTRLTVL.